These 7 T cell receptor beta chains share one sample of origin, sequenced in a study of PD-1 blockade in classical Hodgkin lymphoma. All patients experienced relapse after autologous stem cell transplantation, and brentuximab vedotin exposure was variable. Repertoires were generated with immunoSEQ multiplex PCR, while TCRdb's copy carries only in-frame clones and drops some. This sample yields some 93,000 clones, of which roughly nine tenths are seen a single time; approximately 12% belongs to the top ten. The sample in question was peripheral blood mononuclear cells (PBMCs), obtained before the second cycle of nivolumab. The origin of the receptors is a human donor with classical Hodgkin lymphoma.

The rearrangement uses TRBV4-2 and TRBJ1-5; the D is unclear. The CDR3 extends over 16 amino acids. V lost 0 bases to trimming and J lost 0 bases, with 9 bases between them. Germline V CDR1 and CDR2: LGHNA, YNFKEQ. CDR3 sequence: CASSQERRDSNQPQHF. Written as DNA, the CDR3 is TGTGCCAGCAGCCAAGAAAGGCGGGATAGCAATCAGCCCCAGCATTTT.

The count of this clone is one. The V and J genes are TRBV18 and TRBJ2-7; maybe TRBD2 (6 bases). The germline gives CDR1 KGHSH, CDR2 LQKENI. V dropped 5 bases and J dropped 2 bases, with 19 bases sitting between them. CDR3 length: 16 amino acids. This chain's CDR3 is CASSVPLTGEPYEQYF. CDR3 coding DNA: TGTGCCAGCTCAGTGCCTCTGACGGGAGAACCCTACGAGCAGTACTTC.

This clone appeared a single time. CDR3 DNA: TGTGCCAGTAGTATAGATCGACCGACTTCCCATAGGTATGGCTACACCTTC. Translation: CASSIDRPTSHRYGYTF. The J gene is TRBJ1-2, the V gene TRBV19; no definite D call. Germline CDR1 and CDR2: LNHDA and SQIVND (reference sequence). Trimming took off 0 bases at V and 5 bases at J, with 19 bases between the two ends. The CDR3 sequence is 17 residues long.

The genes are TRBV29-1 and TRBJ1-2; perhaps TRBD1 as D (6 bases). Germline-derived CDR1 and CDR2 are SQVTM and ANQGSEA. The CDR3 consists of 12 residues. The ends were cut back, 8 bases at V and 5 bases at J, with 15 bases in the middle. CDR3 nucleotides: TGCAGCTTCACCCTTCAGGGGTATGGCTACACCTTC. It codes for CSFTLQGYGYTF. The full variable domain, with the rest looked up from reference TRBV29-1 and TRBJ1-2, is SAVISQKPSRDICQRGTSLTIQCQVDSQVTMMFWYRQQPGQSLTLIATANQGSEATYESGFVIDKFPISRPNLTFSTLTVSNMSPEDSSIYLCSFTLQGYGYTFGSGTRLTVV.

This clone was counted a single time. The V gene is TRBV7-2, the J gene TRBJ1-2; a possible D gene is TRBD1 (5 bases). Trimming shortened V by 2 bases and J by 4 bases, and 17 bases separated the two germline ends. Germline V gene data show CDR1 as SGHTA and CDR2 as FQGNSA. CDR3 length equals 16 residues. The CDR3 spells CASSLRRARALYGYTF. DNA for the CDR3: TGTGCCAGCAGCTTAAGGCGGGCCAGGGCCCTCTATGGCTACACCTTC.

V usage is TRBV5-6 and J usage is TRBJ2-1, with D possibly being TRBD2 (6 bases). The V end lost 0 bases, the J end lost 4 bases, and 11 bases lay between the germline ends. The germline V gene encodes CDR1 SGHDT and CDR2 YYEEEE. This CDR3 comprises 15 residues. The CDR3 region is CASSLAWGGYNEQFF. DNA for the CDR3: TGTGCCAGCAGCTTGGCGTGGGGAGGATACAATGAGCAGTTCTTC.

This clone was observed a single time. This chain joins TRBV2 and TRBJ1-5; weak D call: TRBD1 (6 bases). With 3 bases removed from V and 3 bases from J, the gap between germline ends came to 15 bases. The CDR3 covers 16 residues. Looked up from germline, CDR1 is SNHLY and CDR2 is FYNNEI. CDR3 loop: CASSDPRRGSNQPQHF. The CDR3 coding sequence is TGTGCCAGCAGTGACCCTCGAAGGGGGTCCAATCAGCCCCAGCATTTT.